A selection of T cell receptor beta chains follows, all from one sample in a study of shared clonotypes between healthy human individuals. The protocol was immunoSEQ multiplex PCR, while the TCRdb copy is restricted to in-frame clones and leaves out a portion. The sample comprises approximately 940,000 clones, roughly 72% of which are singletons, and around 1.4% rests with the top ten. The sample was memory CD4+ T cells sorted from blood. The receptors originated from a man aged 18 to 30 in good health. Each CDR3 is given with its conserved first and last residue. D genes are given only for firm matches. Only part of the rows carry a size: once, few, many, or a class if the clone is expanded.

D,J,V,length,size,CDR3,DNA
NA,TRBJ2-5,TRBV5-1,14,NA,CASSLDSRGETQYF,TGCGCCAGCAGCTTGGACAGCCGGGGGGAGACCCAGTACTTC
NA,TRBJ1-6,TRBV27,14,NA,CASSLIWGPSPLHF,TGTGCCAGCAGTTTAATTTGGGGGCCCTCACCCCTCCACTTT
NA,TRBJ1-1,TRBV11-2,16,few,CASSSSLGVRGTEAFF,TGTGCCAGCAGCTCCTCCCTTGGAGTAAGAGGCACTGAAGCTTTCTTT
NA,TRBJ1-1,TRBV6-6,12,NA,CASIDRITEAFF,TGTGCCAGCATCGACAGAATCACTGAAGCTTTCTTT
TRBD2,TRBJ2-1,TRBV5-4,15,NA,CASRPTSGRSNEQFF,TGTGCCAGCAGGCCCACTAGCGGGAGGTCCAATGAGCAGTTCTTC
NA,TRBJ2-7,TRBV14,14,NA,CASSQETASYEQYF,TGTGCCAGCAGCCAAGAGACGGCCTCCTACGAGCAGTACTTC
NA,TRBJ1-1,TRBV29-1,12,NA,CSVEQLNTEAFF,TGCAGCGTTGAACAGTTGAACACTGAAGCTTTCTTT
NA,TRBJ2-7,TRBV10-3,17,NA,CAISDRDVVGGRNEQYF,TGTGCCATCAGTGATAGGGATGTAGTAGGGGGGAGAAACGAGCAGTACTTC
NA,TRBJ1-1,TRBV21-1,12,few,CASSVHFPEAFF,TGTGCCAGCAGCGTCCACTTTCCCGAAGCTTTCTTT
TRBD1,TRBJ1-1,TRBV5-6,14,NA,CASSRDRMNTEAFF,TGTGCCAGCAGCCGGGACAGGATGAACACTGAAGCTTTCTTT
NA,TRBJ2-7,TRBV7-2,16,NA,CASSLALALGRGEQYF,TGTGCCAGCAGCTTAGCTTTGGCCCTCGGGAGAGGCGAGCAGTACTTC
TRBD1,TRBJ2-7,TRBV5-4,16,NA,CASSIGQGGLAREQYF,TGTGCCAGCAGCATAGGACAGGGTGGGCTAGCTCGCGAGCAGTACTTC
NA,TRBJ1-1,TRBV11-3,17,NA,CASSFQLQGALNTEAFF,TGTGCCAGCAGCTTTCAGTTGCAGGGAGCCCTAAACACTGAAGCTTTCTTT
NA,TRBJ2-7,TRBV6-1,13,NA,CASSVEALPEQYF,TGTGCCAGCAGTGTTGAGGCCCTTCCCGAGCAGTACTTC
NA,TRBJ1-5,TRBV4-1,14,NA,CASSQAFSNQPQHF,TGCGCCAGCAGCCAAGCTTTTAGCAATCAGCCCCAGCATTTT
NA,TRBJ1-2,TRBV9,13,NA,CASSRDSNYGYTF,TGTGCCAGCAGCCGGGACTCTAACTATGGCTACACCTTC
TRBD1,TRBJ1-1,TRBV5-6,15,NA,CASSYWDRAAGEAFF,TGTGCCAGCAGCTACTGGGACAGGGCGGCGGGTGAAGCTTTCTTT
NA,TRBJ2-1,TRBV5-1,16,NA,CASRRNQGQTNNEQFF,TGCGCCAGCAGGCGTAACCAGGGTCAGACCAACAATGAGCAGTTCTTC
TRBD2,TRBJ2-3,TRBV7-3,15,NA,CASSGGGPGTDTQYF,TGTGCCAGCAGCGGCGGGGGGCCAGGCACAGATACGCAGTATTTT
TRBD2,TRBJ2-1,TRBV6-5,15,NA,CASSPGLAIYNEQFF,TGTGCCAGCAGCCCGGGACTAGCTATATACAATGAGCAGTTCTTC
NA,TRBJ1-3,TRBV2,14,NA,CASSGVTSGNTIYF,TGTGCCAGCAGTGGCGTCACCTCTGGAAACACCATATATTTT
TRBD2,TRBJ2-2,TRBV10-3,15,few,CAISESGGSGGELFF,TGTGCCATCAGTGAGTCGGGCGGGAGCGGCGGGGAGCTGTTTTTT
NA,TRBJ1-5,TRBV30,14,NA,CALASEYSNQPQHF,TGTGCCTTAGCTTCTGAATATAGCAATCAGCCCCAGCATTTT
NA,TRBJ2-3,TRBV18,17,NA,CASSPRTRGVLTDTQYF,TGTGCCAGCTCACCACGTACCCGGGGAGTACTCACAGATACGCAGTATTTT
TRBD2,TRBJ2-3,TRBV5-1,16,NA,CASSLNPSGSQDTQYF,TGCGCCAGCAGCTTGAATCCTAGCGGGAGCCAAGATACGCAGTATTTT
NA,TRBJ1-3,TRBV6-5,15,once,CATKPDGRSGNTIYF,TGTGCCACCAAACCCGACGGCCGCTCTGGAAACACCATATATTTT
TRBD1,TRBJ1-6,TRBV7-2,17,NA,CASSSRADRAIHSPLHF,TGTGCCAGCAGCTCCAGGGCGGACAGGGCTATACATTCACCCCTCCACTTT
TRBD1,TRBJ2-5,TRBV7-3,15,NA,CASSATGGPAETQYF,TGTGCCAGCAGCGCGACAGGGGGGCCGGCCGAGACCCAGTACTTC
TRBD2,TRBJ2-5,TRBV7-9,14,few,CASSLAGGGETQYF,TGTGCCAGCAGCCTAGCGGGAGGCGGTGAGACCCAGTACTTC
NA,TRBJ1-3,TRBV27,13,once,CASSLTPGNTIYF,TGTGCCAGCAGTTTAACCCCTGGAAACACCATATATTTT
TRBD2,TRBJ2-2,TRBV10-3,16,NA,CAISETSAGGTGELFF,TGTGCCATCAGTGAGACTTCAGCGGGAGGTACCGGGGAGCTGTTTTTT
NA,TRBJ2-2,TRBV4-1,16,NA,CASSQEGGNAHGELFF,TGCGCCAGCAGCCAAGAGGGGGGAAATGCACACGGGGAGCTGTTTTTT
NA,TRBJ1-3,TRBV18,14,NA,CASSPILGGDTIYF,TGTGCCAGCTCACCAATTCTAGGTGGGGACACCATATATTTT
TRBD2,TRBJ2-2,TRBV11-2,14,few,CASSPGGGTGELFF,TGTGCCAGCAGCCCGGGGGGTGGAACCGGGGAGCTGTTTTTT
NA,TRBJ1-1,TRBV2,16,NA,CASSGRAVVGSTEAFF,TGTGCCAGCAGTGGTCGGGCCGTGGTGGGGAGCACTGAAGCTTTCTTT
TRBD1,TRBJ2-7,TRBV5-1,15,NA,CASSDSGGAGTEQYF,TGCGCCAGCAGCGACTCAGGGGGCGCGGGCACCGAGCAGTACTTC
NA,TRBJ1-2,TRBV12-5,17,NA,CASSGDPRRQFAYGYTF,TGTGCTAGCTCCGGCGATCCCAGACGACAATTTGCCTATGGCTACACCTTC
NA,TRBJ2-1,TRBV2,14,NA,CASKIGDSYNEQFF,TGTGCCAGCAAAATTGGGGACTCCTACAATGAGCAGTTCTTC
NA,TRBJ1-4,TRBV6-1,14,once,CASSQGRAGEKLFF,TGTGCCAGCAGCCAGGGGAGGGCGGGGGAAAAACTGTTTTTT
TRBD2,TRBJ2-1,TRBV7-6,18,NA,CASSLGTSGSSFYNEQFF,TGTGCCAGCAGCTTAGGGACTAGCGGGAGTTCCTTTTACAATGAGCAGTTCTTC
TRBD1,TRBJ2-7,TRBV30,14,NA,CAWSEGQGKNEQYF,TGTGCCTGGAGCGAGGGACAGGGCAAAAACGAGCAGTACTTC
NA,TRBJ1-4,TRBV7-2,14,NA,CASSLEQSNEKLFF,TGTGCCAGCAGCTTAGAACAGTCTAATGAAAAACTGTTTTTT
NA,TRBJ1-1,TRBV7-8,13,many,CASSLARYTEAFF,TGTGCCAGCAGCTTAGCGCGGTACACTGAAGCTTTCTTT
TRBD1,TRBJ1-5,TRBV2,15,NA,CASSEEQGEGQPQHF,TGTGCCAGCAGTGAGGAACAGGGGGAAGGTCAGCCCCAGCATTTT
NA,TRBJ2-7,TRBV6-1,17,NA,CASSEVRRTYYSYEQYF,TGTGCCAGCAGTGAAGTTCGGAGGACGTACTACTCCTACGAGCAGTACTTC
NA,TRBJ2-7,TRBV18,14,once,CASSPGRPPTEQYF,TGTGCCAGCTCACCAGGGCGACCACCGACCGAGCAGTACTTC
TRBD2,TRBJ2-1,TRBV14,17,few,CASSQPSSGPAGHEQFF,TGTGCCAGCAGCCAGCCCTCTAGCGGGCCGGCCGGACATGAGCAGTTCTTC
NA,TRBJ2-1,TRBV11-2,13,NA,CASSRHTNNEQFF,TGTGCCAGCAGCCGGCACACCAACAATGAGCAGTTCTTC
NA,TRBJ1-5,TRBV10-2,16,NA,CASSDMGTGSNQPQHF,TGCGCCAGCAGTGATATGGGGACGGGGAGCAATCAGCCCCAGCATTTT
NA,TRBJ1-2,TRBV7-2,11,few,CASRAGYGYTF,TGTGCCAGCCGAGCTGGATATGGCTACACCTTC
NA,TRBJ2-2,TRBV11-2,15,NA,CASSLVWPNTGELFF,TGTGCCAGCAGCTTAGTGTGGCCCAACACCGGGGAGCTGTTTTTT
NA,TRBJ1-4,TRBV6-6,14,NA,CASSYVGGDEKLFF,TGTGCCAGCAGTTACGTCGGAGGAGATGAAAAACTGTTTTTT
TRBD1,TRBJ1-2,TRBV6-5,15,NA,CASTKLGQGDYGYTF,TGTGCCAGCACCAAACTCGGACAGGGAGACTATGGCTACACCTTC